These 4 T cell receptor beta chains were sequenced from one sample in a study of cytomegalovirus exposure and HLA in healthy donors. Amplification used 60 Vbeta primers and 13 Jbeta primers. TCRdb keeps only in-frame clones here, not all; method: immunoSEQ multiplex PCR. This table holds 150,000 to 200,000 clones, 78% found once. Input material: PBMCs. The receptors were gathered from a female donor in good health and CMV-seronegative.

The CDR3 DNA sequence: TGTGCCAGCAGCCGGGAGGGGGCCGGGGAGCTGTTTTTT. It codes for CASSREGAGELFF. V and J are TRBV7-9 and TRBJ2-2, with TRBD2 identical over 8 bases. This CDR3 region has 13 residues. With V trimmed by 5 bases and J by 6 bases, 2 bases remained unmatched. Per germline, CDR1 SEHNR and CDR2 FQNEAQ (reference sequence). Based on the CDR3 plus reference TRBV7-9 and TRBJ2-2, the full variable domain is DTGVSQNPRHKITKRGQNVTFRCDPISEHNRLYWYRQTLGQGPEFLTYFQNEAQLEKSRLLSDRFSAERPKGSFSTLEIQRTEQGDSAMYLCASSREGAGELFFGEGSRLTVL.

V is TRBV29-1 and J is TRBJ2-5; 11 nucleotides align to TRBD2. The end of the DNA aligns better with TRBJ2-7, so the J call may be wrong. The CDR3 runs to 18 residues. Germline V lookup: CDR1 SQVTM, CDR2 ANQGSEA. CDR3 nucleotides: TGCAGCGTTCTGAAGAAGGCCTCCGGGACTAGCGGCCCCTACGAGCAGTACTTC. Protein product: CSVLKKASGTSGPYEQYF.

The chain is built from TRBV10-3 and TRBJ1-5, with D perhaps matching TRBD1 (5 bases). The V gene's germline CDR1 is ENHRY and CDR2 SYGVKD. The CDR3 runs 14 residues. The V gene lost 6 bases and the J gene lost 0 bases, with 9 bases spanning the gap. The CDR3 DNA follows: TGTGCCATCAGGCAAGACAGTAGCAATCAGCCCCAGCATTTT. This encodes CAIRQDSSNQPQHF.

The V gene is TRBV7-9, the J gene TRBJ1-2; D remains ambiguous. Per germline, CDR1 SEHNR and CDR2 FQNEAQ (reference sequence). The CDR3 contains 13 residues. V was shortened by 2 bases and J by 3 bases, with 7 bases between the two germline ends. CDR3 sequence (DNA): TGTGCCAGCAGCTTAATGTCAGACTATGGCTACACCTTC. This sequence encodes CASSLMSDYGYTF.